The 25 T cell receptor beta chains listed next were all sequenced from one sample in a study of CD8+CD57+ T cells in acquired aplastic anemia. It was genomic DNA that served as the template for profiling TCR beta VDJ and CDR3. TCRdb re-called the reads through MiXCR, storing one row per CDR3 protein. The sample records about 190,000 distinct CDR3 sequences, around 50% being singletons. Sequences were obtained from sorted CD4+, CD8+, or CD8+CD57+ T cells (not recorded which) from PBMCs. The receptors originated from a human donor in good health, serving as a control.

A single count supports this clonotype. The chain couples TRBV2 to TRBJ2-5; 7 bases map to TRBD2. The end of the DNA is better explained by TRBJ2-1, so the J call may be wrong. This CDR3 contains 12 residues. CDR1 SNHLY and CDR2 FYNNEI come from the germline V gene. This CDR3 is CAGGLVDNEQFF. The CDR3 DNA reads as TGTGCCGGAGGACTAGTGGACAATGAGCAGTTCTTC.

The chain is built from TRBV11-1 and TRBJ1-1; 7 bases line up with TRBD1. The J segment lost 4 bases and the V segment lost 5 bases, leaving 7 bases of the junction unmatched. The germline gives CDR1 SGHAT, CDR2 FQDESV (reference sequence). The CDR3 is 14 amino acids. The CDR3 here is CASSRDQGGTEAFF. The CDR3 DNA sequence: TGTGCCAGCAGCCGAGACCAGGGGGGCACTGAAGCTTTCTTT.

The genes are TRBV5-1 and TRBJ2-7; D may correspond to TRBD1 or TRBD2 (5 bases each). CDR3 length: 17 residues. Trimming took 4 bases from V and 0 from J, leaving 20 bases between them. Germline-derived CDR1 and CDR2 are SGHRS and YFSETQ. The CDR3 DNA follows: TGCGCCAGCAGCCCAGGAACCGGGACCGTTCGCTCCTACGAGCAGTACTTC. This translates into CASSPGTGTVRSYEQYF.

Worth noting for this clonotype: Its ends do not fully match the called genes, so a read error is possible. V and J are TRBV2 and TRBJ1-5; 8 bases are a match to TRBD1. The germline V gene has CDR1 SNHLY and CDR2 FYNNEI. The CDR3 extends over 14 amino acids. In DNA form, the CDR3 reads TGTGCCAGCCCGGACAGGGATGAGGATCAGCCCCAGCAATTT. This encodes CASPDRDEDQPQQF.

The chain links TRBV5-4 to TRBJ2-7; D might be TRBD1 (5 bases). Trimming left V 4 bases short and J 1 base short, with 9 bases between. CDR1 SGHNT and CDR2 YYREEE come from the germline V gene (reference sequence). CDR3 length: 13 residues. Here the CDR3 reads CASSRPGSYEQYV. Written as DNA, the CDR3 is TGTGCCAGCAGCCGGCCAGGGTCCTACGAGCAGTACGTC.

This clonotype was counted ten times or more. The chain links TRBV13 to TRBJ2-7; no clear D gene. With 0 bases removed from V and 4 bases from J, the gap between germline ends came to 7 bases. The CDR3 has 13 residues. Germline CDR1 is PRHDT and CDR2 is FYEKMQ (reference sequence). The CDR3 is CASSLGGRYEQYF. The CDR3 DNA sequence: TGTGCCAGCAGCTTAGGGGGTAGGTACGAGCAGTACTTC.

This clonotype appeared many times. The CDR3 reads CASSQETQYF. The CDR3 nucleotides are TGTGCCAGCAGTCAAGAGACCCAGTACTTC. The chain combines TRBV6-6 with TRBJ2-5, with D hard to call. The V gene lost 5 bases and the J gene lost 2 bases, with 0 bases spanning the gap. Germline V gives CDR1 MNHNY, CDR2 SVGAGI (reference sequence). The CDR3 totals 10 residues.

The chain links TRBV10-3 to TRBJ1-4; 7 bases agree with TRBD1. The CDR3 has 19 amino acids. Germline V gene data show CDR1 as ENHRY and CDR2 as SYGVKD. Trimming cost V 2 bases and J 5 bases; bases outside gene matches: 17. The CDR3 region is CAISEGRGSPCCDNEKLFF. In DNA form, the CDR3 reads TGTGCCATCAGTGAGGGCAGGGGGAGTCCTTGTTGTGACAATGAAAAACTGTTTTTT.

This sequence joins TRBV9 and TRBJ2-7, with a possible D match to TRBD1 (5 bases). Trimming shortened V by 0 bases and J by 5 bases, and 12 bases separated the two germline ends. The CDR3 loop spans 14 amino acids. Germline loops: CDR1 SGDLS, CDR2 YYNGEE. CDR3 amino acids: CASSVEITTDEQYF. The CDR3 DNA follows: TGTGCCAGCAGCGTAGAAATTACGACAGACGAGCAGTACTTC.

V usage is TRBV2 and J usage is TRBJ1-2, with TRBD1 matching over 7 bases. CDR1 SNHLY and CDR2 FYNNEI come from the germline V gene. Trimming at V came to 7 bases and at J to 8 bases, leaving 10 bases not matched to a gene. The CDR3 runs to 13 residues. DNA of the CDR3: TGTGCCAGCACAGTATGGGGACAGACGGGCTACACCTTC. Residues: CASTVWGQTGYTF. The entire variable domain, with the rest obtained from reference TRBV2 and TRBJ1-2, is as follows: EPEVTQTPSHQVTQMGQEVILRCVPISNHLYFYWYRQILGQKVEFLVSFYNNEISEKSEIFDDQFSVERPDGSNFTLKIRSTKLEDSAMYFCASTVWGQTGYTFGSGTRLTVV.

The V and J genes are TRBV4-2 and TRBJ2-5; 8 positions agree with TRBD2. The germline CDR1 and CDR2 sequences are LGHNA and YNFKEQ. The CDR3 contains 16 residues. With 6 bases clipped from V and 0 bases from J, the junction kept 9 bases outside the gene matches. For the CDR3, the DNA is TGTGCCAGCAGTTTAAATAGCGGGGCCGACCAAGAGACCCAGTACTTC. Residues: CASSLNSGADQETQYF.

This clonotype was recorded many times. This chain joins TRBV19 and TRBJ2-1; no clear D gene. Trimming took 0 bases from V and 0 from J, leaving 15 bases between them. The CDR3 runs 18 residues. Germline CDR1 LNHDA, CDR2 SQIVND (reference sequence). The CDR3 is CASSIDSGRWSSYNEQFF. The DNA of the CDR3 is TGTGCCAGTAGTATAGACTCCGGGCGCTGGAGCTCCTACAATGAGCAGTTCTTC.

J is TRBJ1-5 and V is TRBV19, with D hard to call. CDR1 is LNHDA, CDR2 SQIVND, per germline (reference sequence). The CDR3 runs to 15 residues. The V end was cut by 3 bases, the J end by 0 bases, with 9 bases between. CDR3 bases: TGTGCCAGTAGTATGTCCAGGTATAGCAATCAGCCCCAGCATTTT. It yields the protein CASSMSRYSNQPQHF.

To note about this clonotype: One base away lies a much larger clone, so this may be a sequencing read error. The chain uses TRBV6-5 and TRBJ1-1; 8 bases map to TRBD1. Per germline, CDR1 MNHEY and CDR2 SVGAGI. This CDR3 region has 16 residues. CDR3 loop: CASSYSDGTGTIEALF. CDR3 coding DNA: TGTGCCAGCAGTTACTCGGACGGGACAGGAACGATTGAAGCTCTCTTT.

The chain couples TRBV9 to TRBJ2-5; TRBD2 matches at 11 bases. With 4 bases clipped from V and 5 bases from J, the junction kept 4 bases outside the gene matches. The CDR3 covers 14 residues. The V gene's germline CDR1 is SGDLS and CDR2 YYNGEE. CDR3 coding DNA: TGTGCCAGCAGCTTGGGACTAGCGGTTGAGACCCAGTACTTC. Translation gives CASSLGLAVETQYF.

The V call is TRBV11-2, the J call TRBJ2-3, with a tentative D call TRBD2 (7 bases). Germline loops: CDR1 SGHAT, CDR2 FQNNGV. With 10 bases removed from V and 0 bases from J, the gap between germline ends came to 20 bases. The CDR3 has 16 amino acids. The DNA for the CDR3 is TGTGCCACCAAGGGGGGGGGGCGAGGTAGCACAGATACGCAGTATTTT. Protein: CATKGGGRGSTDTQYF.

This clonotype was detected a few times. The chain employs TRBV19 and TRBJ2-7; a weak D match, TRBD1 (6 bases). There are 12 residues in the CDR3. Germline loops: CDR1 LNHDA, CDR2 SQIVND (reference sequence). Trimming cost V 10 bases and J 5 bases, with 15 bases left between them. Here the CDR3 reads CATKGDTDEQYF. The CDR3 DNA reads TGTGCCACCAAGGGGGACACAGACGAGCAGTACTTC.

A few counts support this clonotype. J is TRBJ2-7 and V is TRBV10-2; 10 nucleotides align to TRBD1. The J segment lost 6 bases and the V segment lost 7 bases, leaving 9 bases of the junction unmatched. The CDR3 has 14 residues. Germline-derived CDR1 and CDR2 are WSHSY and SAAADI. The CDR3 DNA sequence: TGCGCCAGCAACGCCGGGACAGGGGTGTCCGAGCAGTACTTC. It codes for CASNAGTGVSEQYF.

This clonotype was picked up many times. The V call is TRBV9, the J call TRBJ1-2; D may be TRBD1 (5 bases). The V end was cut by 0 bases, the J end by 2 bases, with 11 bases between. Germline-derived CDR1 and CDR2 are SGDLS and YYNGEE. This CDR3 region has 15 residues. For the CDR3, the DNA is TGTGCCAGCAGCGTAGGTGGGGCCTTCAACTATGGCTACACCTTC. Amino acid sequence: CASSVGGAFNYGYTF.

The chain has TRBV5-1 and TRBJ2-7; D unresolved. This CDR3 has 13 residues. The germline V and J ends were trimmed by 4 bases and 2 bases, with 10 bases remaining between them. Germline-derived CDR1 and CDR2 are SGHRS and YFSETQ. The CDR3 reads CASSPGGTYEQYF. DNA of the CDR3: TGCGCCAGCAGCCCCGGCGGTACCTACGAGCAGTACTTC.

The genes are TRBV7-8 and TRBJ1-5; 9 bases line up with TRBD1. Germline V gene data show CDR1 as SGHVS and CDR2 as FQNEAQ. This CDR3 comprises 16 residues. V trimming: 5 bases; J trimming: 5 bases; junction bases outside the gene matches: 10. In DNA form, the CDR3 reads TGTGCCAGCAGCCGACCCCCGGGACAGGGAGATCAGCCCCAGCATTTT. Its protein product is CASSRPPGQGDQPQHF.

In this sample, this clonotype turned up many times. This sequence joins TRBV5-1 and TRBJ2-6; the match to TRBD2 covers 7 bases. V dropped 1 base and J dropped 4; count of bases not matched to a gene: 8. Germline V gene data show CDR1 as SGHRS and CDR2 as YFSETQ. CDR3 length: 17 amino acids. Here the CDR3 DNA reads TGCGCCAGCAGCTTGCGGGTGGGGGGGGTGGGGGCCAACGTCCTGACTTTC. Its translation is CASSLRVGGVGANVLTF.

Ten or more counts support this clonotype. The V gene is TRBV5-1, the J gene TRBJ2-3; no reliable D call. Germline CDR1 SGHRS, CDR2 YFSETQ. This CDR3 has 13 amino acids. V lost 0 bases to trimming and J lost 5 bases, with 7 bases between them. The CDR3 nucleotides are TGCGCCAGCAGCTTGGCAGGAGTAGATACGCAGTATTTT. It codes for CASSLAGVDTQYF.

This clonotype was counted once. V gene TRBV5-1 combines with J gene TRBJ2-7; 9 positions agree with TRBD1. The germline V gene has CDR1 SGHRS and CDR2 YFSETQ. The CDR3 runs 16 residues. The CDR3 here is CASSAPGQGHSYEQYV. In nucleotides, the CDR3 is TGTGCCAGCAGCGCACCGGGACAGGGTCATTCCTACGAGCAGTACGTC.

The sample holds many counts of this clonotype. J is TRBJ1-2 and V is TRBV20-1, with 7 positions matching TRBD1. Trimming cost V 3 bases and J 6 bases; bases outside gene matches: 13. The CDR3 spans 15 residues. Germline-derived CDR1 and CDR2 are DFQATT and SNEGSKA (reference sequence). The DNA for the CDR3 is TGCAGTGCTAGTGCCCCCGGGACAGTCCCTGATGGCTACACCTTC. Protein: CSASAPGTVPDGYTF.